This entry is about one T cell receptor beta chain. The sample comes from a study of blood T cell repertoires in COVID-19. Study context: The samples span acute and convalescent COVID-19 from the United States, Italy and Spain.

Original analysis: Reference gene primers were amplified, and this amplification served to estimate nucleated cell counts. Measured with immunoSEQ multiplex PCR; TCRdb has only the in-frame clones, and not every one. V and J calls and clone size are as listed in that table; D and trimming were resolved from the DNA. The table has approximately 250,000 clones, about 89% seen once; the top ten hold under 2%. The TCR was taken from a woman aged 60-75 years who had recovered from COVID-19. The sequencing input was peripheral blood.

Here the CDR3 DNA reads TGTGCCAGCAGCTTAGGGGGAGGGGATGGAGAGACCCAGTACTTC. Its translation is CASSLGGGDGETQYF. This rearrangement joins TRBV11-2 to TRBJ2-5, with 7 bases fitting TRBD2. The J segment lost 4 bases and the V segment lost 1 base, leaving 6 bases of the junction unmatched. The CDR3 covers 15 residues. Germline CDR1 reads SGHAT; CDR2 reads FQNNGV.